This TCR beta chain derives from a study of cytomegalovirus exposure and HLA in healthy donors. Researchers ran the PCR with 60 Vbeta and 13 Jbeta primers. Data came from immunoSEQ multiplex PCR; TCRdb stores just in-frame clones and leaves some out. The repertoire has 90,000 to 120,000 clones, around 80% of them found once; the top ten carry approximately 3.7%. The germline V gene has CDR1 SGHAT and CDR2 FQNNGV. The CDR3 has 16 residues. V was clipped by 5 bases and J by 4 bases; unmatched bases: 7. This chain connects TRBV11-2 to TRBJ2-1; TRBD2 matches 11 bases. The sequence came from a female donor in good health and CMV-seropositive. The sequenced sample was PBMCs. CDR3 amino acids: CASSPRLAGPYNEQFF. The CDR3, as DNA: TGTGCCAGCAGCCCTAGACTAGCGGGGCCTTACAATGAGCAGTTCTTC.